The 7 T cell receptor beta chains below all came from one sample that was sequenced in a study of cytomegalovirus exposure and HLA in healthy donors (dated by TCRdb to about 2017). Libraries were constructed by the immunoSEQ multiplex PCR assay. The multiplex PCR relied on a mix of 60 forward primers for TCR Vbeta segments and 13 reverse primers for TCR Jbeta segments. This is the immuneACCESS table as TCRdb keeps it, with only in-frame sequences that have V and J called. A part of the clones is gone; compared with another copy, unresolved V genes explain less than half, and the rest is unexplained. The sample table includes more than 140,000 clones. Approximately 2% of the sample is in the top ten clones. The sequencing sample was made of PBMCs. The source of these receptors is a woman aged 18-29 years in good health and CMV-seronegative.

V and J are TRBV15 and TRBJ2-1, with 13 nucleotides matching TRBD2. There are 18 residues in the CDR3. V lost 1 base and J lost 8; bases outside the gene matches: 11. Germline V gives CDR1 LNHNV, CDR2 YYDKDF (reference sequence). As DNA, the CDR3 is TGTGCCACCAGCAGAGCCCAGTTCACTAGCGGGAGGGAGGATGAGCAGTTCTTC. Encoded protein: CATSRAQFTSGREDEQFF.

The DNA for the CDR3 is TGTGCCATCAGTGAGTGGACTAGCGCCGAGCAGTACTTC. This gives the protein CAISEWTSAEQYF. The chain is built from TRBV10-3 and TRBJ2-5; 9 bases line up with TRBD2. The end of the DNA is better explained by TRBJ2-7, so the J call may be wrong. Germline V lookup: CDR1 ENHRY, CDR2 SYGVKD. This CDR3 is 13 amino acids long.

The chain carries TRBV10-1 and TRBJ2-1; 8 nucleotides line up with TRBD2. CDR1 and CDR2 from the germline V gene are WNHNN and SYGVQD (reference sequence). This CDR3 has 18 amino acids. V gave up 0 bases and J gave up 9 bases; unmatched junction bases: 16. Written as DNA, the CDR3 is TGCGCCAGCAGTGAGTCCGGCCGATGGAGCGGGAGAAACGGTGAGCAGTTCTTC. It encodes CASSESGRWSGRNGEQFF.

V usage is TRBV9 and J usage is TRBJ2-2; 7 bases are shared with TRBD1. This CDR3 is built from 16 residues. The V segment lost 0 bases and the J segment 5 bases; nucleotides outside the gene matches: 7. CDR1 is SGDLS, CDR2 YYNGEE, per germline. DNA for the CDR3: TGTGCCAGCAGCGTAGGTGGGACAGTACTAACCGGGGAGCTGTTTTTT. Translated: CASSVGGTVLTGELFF.

The chain employs TRBV7-2 and TRBJ2-1; 12 bases match TRBD2. This CDR3 contains 16 residues. Unmatched junction bases numbered 9, after V lost 4 bases and J lost 8 bases. Germline lookup yields CDR1 SGHTA and CDR2 FQGNSA. Written as DNA, the CDR3 is TGTGCCAGCAGCTCCCTAGCGGGAGGGTCTAGCGATGAGCAGTTCTTC. Amino acid sequence: CASSSLAGGSSDEQFF.

The chain is built from TRBV5-4 and TRBJ2-7, with 8 bases identical to TRBD2. With 2 bases clipped from V and 2 bases from J, the junction kept 6 bases outside the gene matches. Germline V gives CDR1 SGHNT, CDR2 YYREEE (reference sequence). The CDR3 extends over 15 amino acids. CDR3 loop: CASSFRERGTYEQYF. Written as DNA, the CDR3 is TGTGCCAGCAGCTTCCGAGAGCGGGGGACCTACGAGCAGTACTTC.

The chain couples TRBV6-1 to TRBJ2-7; tentatively, D is TRBD1 (6 bases). The germline CDR1 and CDR2 sequences are MNHNS and SASEGT. With 5 bases removed from V and 5 bases from J, the gap between germline ends came to 19 bases. The CDR3 consists of 15 residues. The CDR3 DNA follows: TGTGCCAGCAGTTTACAGGGTACCCCCAGGAACGAGCAGTACTTC. Residues: CASSLQGTPRNEQYF.